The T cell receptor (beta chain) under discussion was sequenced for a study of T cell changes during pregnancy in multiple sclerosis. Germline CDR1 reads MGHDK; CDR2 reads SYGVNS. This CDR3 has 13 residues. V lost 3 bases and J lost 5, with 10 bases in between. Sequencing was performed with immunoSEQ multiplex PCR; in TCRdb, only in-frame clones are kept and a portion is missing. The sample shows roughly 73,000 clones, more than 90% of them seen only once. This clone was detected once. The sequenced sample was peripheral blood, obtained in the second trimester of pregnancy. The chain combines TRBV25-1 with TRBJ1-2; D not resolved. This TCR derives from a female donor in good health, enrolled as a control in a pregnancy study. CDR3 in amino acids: CASSDARVYGYTF. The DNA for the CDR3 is TGTGCCAGCAGTGATGCACGCGTATATGGCTACACCTTC.